These T cell receptor beta chains were read from a single sample in a study of shared clonotypes between healthy human individuals. Sequenced by immunoSEQ multiplex PCR; TCRdb stores in-frame clones only, minus some. In the table there are 2.3 million or so clones, approximately 93% of which are singletons. Sequencing was done on a sample of naive CD4+ T cells from PBMCs. The receptor source for this set is a man between 18 and 29 years old in good health. Some clones in this sample may be carry-over from other donors' samples. Both conserved end residues are part of each CDR3. The order of the fields is clone size, V gene, J gene, D gene, CDR3 DNA, CDR3 protein. A D gene is named only where the DNA matches it firmly. Not all rows give a size; the values are once, few, many and, for expanded clones, a class.

size: .
V: TRBV18
J: TRBJ2-3
D: TRBD2
DNA: TGTGCCAGCTCACCGCCCAGACTAGCAAAAATCACAGATACGCAGTATTTT
CDR3: CASSPPRLAKITDTQYF

size: .
V: TRBV7-2
J: TRBJ2-5
D: .
DNA: TGTGCCAGCAGCTTAATGGGGGACCAAGAGACCCAGTACTTC
CDR3: CASSLMGDQETQYF

size: .
V: TRBV5-6
J: TRBJ1-2
D: .
DNA: TGTGCCAGCAGCCCCGGCCTTCGGACAGTTTGGAACTATGGCTACACCTTC
CDR3: CASSPGLRTVWNYGYTF

size: once
V: TRBV15
J: TRBJ1-5
D: .
DNA: TGTGCCACCAGCAGAGATCCCCTTTTTTCAGACAATCAGCCCCAGCATTTT
CDR3: CATSRDPLFSDNQPQHF

size: .
V: TRBV19
J: TRBJ2-5
D: .
DNA: TGTGCCAGTAGGGCTGGAGCAGGGGCCCAGTACTTC
CDR3: CASRAGAGAQYF

size: .
V: TRBV5-1
J: TRBJ2-7
D: TRBD2
DNA: TGCGCCAGCAGCCCAACGGGGACTAGCGGGAGGGCCATGGACTACGAGCAGTACTTC
CDR3: CASSPTGTSGRAMDYEQYF

size: .
V: TRBV7-3
J: TRBJ2-5
D: TRBD2
DNA: TGTGCCAGCAGCATAGGGACTAGCGGGAGTGGTGAGACCCAGTACTTC
CDR3: CASSIGTSGSGETQYF

size: .
V: TRBV19
J: TRBJ2-3
D: TRBD2
DNA: TGTGCCAGTAGTCCACTGACTAGCGGGGAGACAGATACGCAGTATTTT
CDR3: CASSPLTSGETDTQYF

size: few
V: TRBV28
J: TRBJ2-7
D: TRBD2
DNA: TGTGCCAGCAGCTCCGGGACTAGCGGGAGCTACGAGCAGTACTTC
CDR3: CASSSGTSGSYEQYF

size: .
V: TRBV6-5
J: TRBJ1-2
D: .
DNA: TGTGCCAGCAGTTACGGTACCACTCGTCCCGGTGGCTACACCTTC
CDR3: CASSYGTTRPGGYTF

size: .
V: TRBV2
J: TRBJ2-7
D: .
DNA: TGTGCCAGCAGTGAAGCCCCAGGGGCCTTCTACGAGCAGTACTTC
CDR3: CASSEAPGAFYEQYF

size: .
V: TRBV7-2
J: TRBJ2-7
D: TRBD1
DNA: TGTGCCAGCGGGAAGACGCGGGACAGGGGTTTGGAGCAGTACTTC
CDR3: CASGKTRDRGLEQYF

size: .
V: TRBV7-9
J: TRBJ2-3
D: .
DNA: TGTGCCAGCAGCCCCGGCCAGAGCGCAGATACGCAGTATTTT
CDR3: CASSPGQSADTQYF

size: .
V: TRBV7-9
J: TRBJ2-7
D: TRBD2
DNA: TGTGCCAGCAGCTTATGGGGTAGCGGGAGTGTCGACGAGCAGTACTTC
CDR3: CASSLWGSGSVDEQYF

size: .
V: TRBV11-2
J: TRBJ1-3
D: .
DNA: TGTGCCAGCAGCTCGGGGTCTCGGGCTGGAAACACCATATATTTT
CDR3: CASSSGSRAGNTIYF

size: .
V: TRBV4-3
J: TRBJ1-2
D: .
DNA: TGCGCCAGCAGCCCTATAGTCGGGGGCGGGGTTTCTGGTGGCTACACCTTC
CDR3: CASSPIVGGGVSGGYTF

size: .
V: TRBV5-1
J: TRBJ2-1
D: TRBD2
DNA: TGCGCCAGCAGCTTGGACCGGCTAGCGGGGTACAATGAGCAGTTCTTC
CDR3: CASSLDRLAGYNEQFF

size: .
V: TRBV27
J: TRBJ2-7
D: .
DNA: TGTGCCAGCAGGGGCCTCGGGACCCCGGGGTACGAGCAGTACTTC
CDR3: CASRGLGTPGYEQYF

size: .
V: TRBV30
J: TRBJ2-1
D: TRBD2
DNA: TGTGCCTGGCAAAGGGGACTAGCGGGAGTCAATGAGCAGTTCTTC
CDR3: CAWQRGLAGVNEQFF

size: .
V: TRBV28
J: TRBJ1-2
D: .
DNA: TGTGCCAGCAGTTTATATAACTATGGCTACACCTTC
CDR3: CASSLYNYGYTF

size: .
V: TRBV5-1
J: TRBJ2-5
D: TRBD1
DNA: TGCGCCAGCAGCCTAAGGACAGGGGGCTTTTGGGAAGAGACCCAGTACTTC
CDR3: CASSLRTGGFWEETQYF

size: .
V: TRBV6-5
J: TRBJ2-7
D: .
DNA: TGTGCCAGCAGTTACTCGATGTCCGGAACCTACGAGCAGTACTTC
CDR3: CASSYSMSGTYEQYF

size: .
V: TRBV6-1
J: TRBJ2-5
D: .
DNA: TGTGCCAGCAGTGTCCAGGGTTCAGAGACCCAGTACTTC
CDR3: CASSVQGSETQYF

size: .
V: TRBV7-3
J: TRBJ2-1
D: .
DNA: TGTGCCAGCAGCCTTAACCGGGCGGGTAATGAGCAGTTCTTC
CDR3: CASSLNRAGNEQFF

size: .
V: TRBV5-1
J: TRBJ2-5
D: .
DNA: TGCGCCAGCAACGAATTACAGGCCTACCAAGAGACCCAGTACTTC
CDR3: CASNELQAYQETQYF

size: .
V: TRBV5-1
J: TRBJ2-7
D: .
DNA: TGCGCCAGCCTTCCGGGGGGGACAGGACCCTACGAGCAGTACTTC
CDR3: CASLPGGTGPYEQYF

size: .
V: TRBV7-2
J: TRBJ2-1
D: .
DNA: TGTGCCAGCAGCTTAGTCGTAACCCGAAACAATGAGCAGTTCTTC
CDR3: CASSLVVTRNNEQFF

size: .
V: TRBV19
J: TRBJ1-1
D: TRBD1
DNA: TGTGCCAGTAGGGGACAGGGATTTCCGAACACTGAAGCTTTCTTT
CDR3: CASRGQGFPNTEAFF

size: .
V: TRBV20-1
J: TRBJ2-3
D: .
DNA: TGCAGTGCTAGCGGATGGGAAAGGCAGTATTTT
CDR3: CSASGWERQYF

size: .
V: TRBV19
J: TRBJ2-1
D: .
DNA: TGTGCCAGTAGTATAAGTCCTAGCTCCTACAATGAGCAGTTCTTC
CDR3: CASSISPSSYNEQFF

size: once
V: TRBV28
J: TRBJ1-5
D: TRBD1
DNA: TGTGCCAGCACTCTACAGGGGGCGCAATGGCAGCCCCAGCATTTT
CDR3: CASTLQGAQWQPQHF

size: few
V: TRBV27
J: TRBJ1-5
D: TRBD1
DNA: TGTGCCAGCAGCGGACAGGGGGCCCGGCCCCAGCATTTT
CDR3: CASSGQGARPQHF

size: .
V: TRBV7-2
J: TRBJ1-2
D: TRBD1
DNA: TGTGCCAGCAGCTTAACCGGGACAGGGGCAGGGGGCTACACCTTC
CDR3: CASSLTGTGAGGYTF

size: .
V: TRBV2
J: TRBJ2-5
D: TRBD2
DNA: TGTGCCAGCAGTCTAGCGGTACCTGGCGAGACCCAGTACTTC
CDR3: CASSLAVPGETQYF

size: .
V: TRBV15
J: TRBJ2-7
D: TRBD1
DNA: TGTGCCACCAGCGAAGGGACAGGGGGTTACGAGCAGTACTTC
CDR3: CATSEGTGGYEQYF

size: once
V: TRBV4-3
J: TRBJ1-4
D: TRBD1
DNA: TGCGCCAGCAGCCAAGATCTGGGACAGTCGGAAAAACTGTTTTTT
CDR3: CASSQDLGQSEKLFF

size: .
V: TRBV28
J: TRBJ2-1
D: .
DNA: TGTGCCAGCAGTCAGGCCGATGAGCAGTTCTTC
CDR3: CASSQADEQFF

size: .
V: TRBV6-1
J: TRBJ1-1
D: .
DNA: TGTGCCAGCAGTGAACGGTCATCAGGGACGGGAGGGGCTTTCTTT
CDR3: CASSERSSGTGGAFF

size: .
V: TRBV28
J: TRBJ2-2
D: .
DNA: TGTGCCAGCAGCCGGGTGGGGTTCACCGGGGAGCTGTTTTTT
CDR3: CASSRVGFTGELFF

size: .
V: TRBV5-4
J: TRBJ2-7
D: TRBD1
DNA: TGTGCCAGCAGTTCCGGGACAGGGATACCCTCCTACGAGCAGTACTTC
CDR3: CASSSGTGIPSYEQYF

size: .
V: TRBV18
J: TRBJ2-5
D: TRBD2
DNA: TGTGCCAGCTCACCCTCACTAGCGGTCCAAGAGACCCAGTACTTC
CDR3: CASSPSLAVQETQYF

size: .
V: TRBV5-1
J: TRBJ1-5
D: .
DNA: TGCGCCAGCAGCTTGGGGCCAAATAGCAATCAGCCCCAGCATTTT
CDR3: CASSLGPNSNQPQHF

size: .
V: TRBV6-5
J: TRBJ2-7
D: TRBD1
DNA: TGTGCCAGCAGTAAAGGACAGGGAACCTACGAGCAGTACTTC
CDR3: CASSKGQGTYEQYF

size: .
V: TRBV9
J: TRBJ1-1
D: .
DNA: TGTGCCAGCAGCCGTTACCAAATGACAGTGAACACTGAAGCTTTCTTT
CDR3: CASSRYQMTVNTEAFF

size: .
V: TRBV5-4
J: TRBJ2-5
D: TRBD1
DNA: TGTGCCAGCAGCTCCCGACAGGGAAACCAAGAGACCCAGTACTTC
CDR3: CASSSRQGNQETQYF

size: .
V: TRBV7-3
J: TRBJ1-3
D: TRBD1
DNA: TGTGCCAGCAGCCAGGGGGTTGGAAACACCATATATTTT
CDR3: CASSQGVGNTIYF

size: .
V: TRBV29-1
J: TRBJ1-2
D: TRBD1
DNA: TGCAGCGTTGGAGACAGGGAGGGTGGCTACACCTTC
CDR3: CSVGDREGGYTF

size: .
V: TRBV5-1
J: TRBJ1-2
D: .
DNA: TGCGCCAGCAGAGCCGGACAGCAAAGCTATGGCTACACCTTC
CDR3: CASRAGQQSYGYTF

size: .
V: TRBV7-2
J: TRBJ1-1
D: TRBD1
DNA: TGTGCCAGCAGCGTACAGGGGATAGGGTACACTGAAGCTTTCTTT
CDR3: CASSVQGIGYTEAFF

size: .
V: TRBV29-1
J: TRBJ2-5
D: .
DNA: TGCAGCGTTGCCCTCAGGGCCCAAGAGACCCAGTACTTC
CDR3: CSVALRAQETQYF

size: .
V: TRBV7-2
J: TRBJ2-7
D: TRBD1
DNA: TGTGCCAGCAGCTTGACCGGGACAGGACCCTACGAGCAGTACTTC
CDR3: CASSLTGTGPYEQYF

size: .
V: TRBV29-1
J: TRBJ2-1
D: .
DNA: TGCAGCGTAAATGGAGGTATCCTCTCCTACAATGAGCAGTTCTTC
CDR3: CSVNGGILSYNEQFF

size: .
V: TRBV19
J: TRBJ1-4
D: TRBD1
DNA: TGTGCCAGTAGTAAGGGGACAGTCGGTGGATCAAAACTGTTTTTT
CDR3: CASSKGTVGGSKLFF